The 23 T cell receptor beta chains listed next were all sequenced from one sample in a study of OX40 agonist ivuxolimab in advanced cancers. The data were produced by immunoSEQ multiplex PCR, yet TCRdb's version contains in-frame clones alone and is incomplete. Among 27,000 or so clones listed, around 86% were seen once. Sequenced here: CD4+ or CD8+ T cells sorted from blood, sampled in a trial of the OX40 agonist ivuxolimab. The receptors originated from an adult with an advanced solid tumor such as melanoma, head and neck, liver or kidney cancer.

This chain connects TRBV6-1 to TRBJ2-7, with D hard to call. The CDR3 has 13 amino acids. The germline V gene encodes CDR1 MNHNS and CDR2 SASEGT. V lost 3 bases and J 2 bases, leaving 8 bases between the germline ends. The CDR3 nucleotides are TGTGCCAGCAGTGACTCAGGACCCTACGAGCAGTACTTC. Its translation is CASSDSGPYEQYF.

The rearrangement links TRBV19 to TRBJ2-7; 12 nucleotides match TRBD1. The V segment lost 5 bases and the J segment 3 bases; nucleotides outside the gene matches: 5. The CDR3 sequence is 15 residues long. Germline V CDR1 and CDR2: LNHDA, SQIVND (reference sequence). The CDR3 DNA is TGTGCCAGTAGTGTGGGACAGGGGGCTTACTACGAGCAGTACTTC. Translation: CASSVGQGAYYEQYF.

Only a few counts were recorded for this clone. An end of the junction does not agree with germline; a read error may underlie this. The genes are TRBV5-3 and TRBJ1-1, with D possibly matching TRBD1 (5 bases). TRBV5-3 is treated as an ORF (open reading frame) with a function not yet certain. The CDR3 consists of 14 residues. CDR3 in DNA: TGTGCCAGCAGCTTCCCATCCGGGGGCACTGAAGCTTTCTTT. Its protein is CASSFPSGGTEAFF.

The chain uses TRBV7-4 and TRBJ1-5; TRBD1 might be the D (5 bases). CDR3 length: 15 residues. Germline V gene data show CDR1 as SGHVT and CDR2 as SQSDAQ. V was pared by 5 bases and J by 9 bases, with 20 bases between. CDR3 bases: TGTGCCAGCAGCCCCGGGACCCCGCTGGGGAGGCCCCAGCATTTT. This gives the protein CASSPGTPLGRPQHF.

CDR3 amino acids: CAISEPGGENYGYTF. CDR3 DNA: TGTGCCATCAGTGAGCCAGGGGGGGAGAACTATGGCTACACCTTC. This chain connects TRBV10-3 to TRBJ1-2; TRBD1 aligns across 7 bases. Germline assignment: CDR1 ENHRY and CDR2 SYGVKD. The ends lost 2 bases at V and 2 bases at J; junction bases unmatched: 5. This CDR3 is 15 amino acids long.

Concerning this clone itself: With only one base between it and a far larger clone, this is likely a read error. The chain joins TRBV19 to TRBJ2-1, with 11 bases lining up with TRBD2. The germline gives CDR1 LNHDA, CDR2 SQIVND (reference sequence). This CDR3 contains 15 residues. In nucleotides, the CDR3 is TGTGCCAGTAGTTTGACTAGCGGGGACTACAATGAGCCGTTCTTC. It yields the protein CASSLTSGDYNEPFF.

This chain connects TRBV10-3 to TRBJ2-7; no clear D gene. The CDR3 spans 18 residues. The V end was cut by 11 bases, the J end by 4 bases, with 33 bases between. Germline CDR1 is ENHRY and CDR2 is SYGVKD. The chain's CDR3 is CALASFGVINLKRYEQYF. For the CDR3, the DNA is TGTGCCCTCGCGTCCTTTGGGGTCATAAACTTGAAACGGTACGAGCAGTACTTC.

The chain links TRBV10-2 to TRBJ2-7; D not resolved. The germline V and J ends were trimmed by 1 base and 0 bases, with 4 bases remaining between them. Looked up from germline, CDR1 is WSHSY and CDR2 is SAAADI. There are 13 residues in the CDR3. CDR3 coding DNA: TGCGCCAGCAGTGAGTTTTTCTCCTACGAGCAGTACTTC. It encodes CASSEFFSYEQYF.

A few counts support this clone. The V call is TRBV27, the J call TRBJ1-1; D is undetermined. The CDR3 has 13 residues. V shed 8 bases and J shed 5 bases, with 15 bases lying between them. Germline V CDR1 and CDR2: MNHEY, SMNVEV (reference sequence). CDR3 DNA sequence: TGTGCCAGCCGTTACGGGGAGAGTACTGAAGCTTTCTTT. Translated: CASRYGESTEAFF.

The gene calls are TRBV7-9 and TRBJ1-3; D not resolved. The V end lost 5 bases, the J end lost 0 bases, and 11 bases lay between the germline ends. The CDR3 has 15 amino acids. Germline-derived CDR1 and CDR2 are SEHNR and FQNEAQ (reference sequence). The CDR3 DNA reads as TGTGCCAGCAGCCCATTGCTCGGCTCTGGAAACACCATATATTTT. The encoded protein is CASSPLLGSGNTIYF.

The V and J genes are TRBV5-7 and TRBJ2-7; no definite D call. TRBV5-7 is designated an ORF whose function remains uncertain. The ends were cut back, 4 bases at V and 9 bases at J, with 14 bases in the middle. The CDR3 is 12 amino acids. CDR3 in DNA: TGTGCCAGCAGCCCCAGTTCCCCTCGGCAGTACTTC. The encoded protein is CASSPSSPRQYF.

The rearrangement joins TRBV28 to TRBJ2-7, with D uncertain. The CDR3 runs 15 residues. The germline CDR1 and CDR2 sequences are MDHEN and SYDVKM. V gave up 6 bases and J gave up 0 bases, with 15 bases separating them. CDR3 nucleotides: TGTGCCAGCAGCCCCCCCGGGCCAAGCTCCTACGAGCAGTACTTC. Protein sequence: CASSPPGPSSYEQYF.

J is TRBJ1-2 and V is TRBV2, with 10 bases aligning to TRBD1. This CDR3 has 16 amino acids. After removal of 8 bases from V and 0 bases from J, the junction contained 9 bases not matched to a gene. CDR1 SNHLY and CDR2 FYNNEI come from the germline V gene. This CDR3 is CASRFRQGASNYGYTF. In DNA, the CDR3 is TGTGCCAGCCGGTTTCGACAGGGGGCGTCTAACTATGGCTACACCTTC.

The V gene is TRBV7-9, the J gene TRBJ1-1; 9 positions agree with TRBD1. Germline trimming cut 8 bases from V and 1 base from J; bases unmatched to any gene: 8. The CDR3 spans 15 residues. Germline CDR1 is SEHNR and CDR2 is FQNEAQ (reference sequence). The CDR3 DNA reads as TGTGCCAGCGGGGAGTGGACAGGGGCGAACACTGAAGCTTTCTTT. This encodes CASGEWTGANTEAFF.

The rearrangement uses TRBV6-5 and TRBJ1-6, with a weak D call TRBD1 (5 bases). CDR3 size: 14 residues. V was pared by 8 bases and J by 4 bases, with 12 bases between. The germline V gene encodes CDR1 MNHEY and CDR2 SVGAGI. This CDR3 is CASASGPYNSPLHF. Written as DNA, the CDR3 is TGTGCCAGCGCCTCGGGGCCATATAATTCACCCCTCCACTTT.

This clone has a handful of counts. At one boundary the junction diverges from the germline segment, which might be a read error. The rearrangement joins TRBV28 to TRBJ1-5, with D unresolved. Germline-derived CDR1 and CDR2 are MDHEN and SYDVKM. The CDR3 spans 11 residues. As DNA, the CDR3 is TGTGCCAGCAGTCCCAATGAGCCCCAGCATTTT. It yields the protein CASSPNEPQHF.

The CDR3 protein is CACRETRVDDYGYTF. The CDR3 DNA is TGTGCCTGCCGAGAGACGAGGGTAGATGACTATGGCTACACCTTC. The J gene is TRBJ1-2, the V gene TRBV5-4; unclear D gene. V was cut by 10 bases and J by 3 bases, with 22 bases left in between. The CDR3 has 15 residues. Germline V gene data show CDR1 as SGHNT and CDR2 as YYREEE (reference sequence).

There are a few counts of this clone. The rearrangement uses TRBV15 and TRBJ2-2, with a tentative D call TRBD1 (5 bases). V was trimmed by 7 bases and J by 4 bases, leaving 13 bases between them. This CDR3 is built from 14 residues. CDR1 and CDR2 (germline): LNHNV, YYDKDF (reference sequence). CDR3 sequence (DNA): TGTGCCACCACGGAGTCTCAGGGCACCGGGGAGCTGTTTTTT. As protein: CATTESQGTGELFF.

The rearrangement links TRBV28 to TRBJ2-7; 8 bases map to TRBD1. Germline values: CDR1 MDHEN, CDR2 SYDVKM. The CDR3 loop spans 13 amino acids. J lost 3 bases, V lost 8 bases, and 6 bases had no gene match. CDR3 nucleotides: TGTGCCAGCTACGACAGGGGAGTCTACGAGCAGTACTTC. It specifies CASYDRGVYEQYF.

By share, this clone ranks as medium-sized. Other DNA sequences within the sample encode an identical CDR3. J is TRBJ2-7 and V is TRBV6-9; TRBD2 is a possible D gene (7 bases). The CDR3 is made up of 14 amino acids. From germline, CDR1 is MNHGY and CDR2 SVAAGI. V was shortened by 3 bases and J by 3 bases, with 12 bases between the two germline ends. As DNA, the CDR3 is TGTGCCAGCAGTTACGGAGGGGGGGGCTACGAGCAGTACTTC. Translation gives CASSYGGGGYEQYF.

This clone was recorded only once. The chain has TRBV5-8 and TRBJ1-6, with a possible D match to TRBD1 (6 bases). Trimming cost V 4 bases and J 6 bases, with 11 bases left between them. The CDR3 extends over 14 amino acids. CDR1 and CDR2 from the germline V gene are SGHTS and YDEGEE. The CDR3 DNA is TGTGCCAGCAGCCGCCGAGGGGGTAATTCACCCCTCCACTTT. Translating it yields CASSRRGGNSPLHF.

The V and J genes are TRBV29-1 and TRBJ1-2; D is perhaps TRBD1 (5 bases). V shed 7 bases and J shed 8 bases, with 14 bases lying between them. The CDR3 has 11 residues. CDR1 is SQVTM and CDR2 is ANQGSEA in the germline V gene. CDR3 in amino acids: CSAWGGGGYTF. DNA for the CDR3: TGCAGCGCTTGGGGGGGAGGAGGCTACACCTTC.

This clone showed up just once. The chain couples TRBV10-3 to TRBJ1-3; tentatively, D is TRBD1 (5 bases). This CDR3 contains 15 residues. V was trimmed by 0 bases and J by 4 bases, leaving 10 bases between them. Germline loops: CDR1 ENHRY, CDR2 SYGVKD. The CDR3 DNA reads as TGTGCCATCAGTGAGTCGACGGGGCTCGGAAACACCATATATTTT. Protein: CAISESTGLGNTIYF.